The 23 T cell receptor beta chains below come from one sample, sequenced in a study of Ad26.COV2.S vaccination and SARS-CoV-2 variants. As to treatment: some 20 received Ad26.COV2.S at low or high dose, single or two shots; 5 received placebo; per-sample allocation not given. Samples analyzed were those drawn on day 63 after the first vaccine or placebo injection. The repertoire was sequenced with immunoSEQ multiplex PCR; TCRdb's copy has only in-frame clones and lacks some. The table lists approximately 340,000 clones, approximately 81% of them singletons. Material: peripheral blood, obtained in a trial of Ad26.COV2.S vaccine versus placebo. These receptors were collected from a person between 18 and 65 years old who received the Ad26.COV2.S COVID-19 vaccine or a placebo.

This chain uses TRBV27 with TRBJ2-2; 9 bases match TRBD1. This CDR3 spans 15 amino acids. Germline V lookup: CDR1 MNHEY, CDR2 SMNVEV (reference sequence). J was trimmed by 3 bases and V by 3 bases; bases with no gene match: 2. CDR3 coding DNA: TGTGCCAGCAGTTTGACAGGGGGGTACACCGGGGAGCTGTTTTTT. It codes for CASSLTGGYTGELFF.

In its sample, this clone was seen once. Other DNA sequences of this sample code for an identical CDR3. The chain is built from TRBV7-9 and TRBJ2-7; no definite D call. The CDR3 has 12 residues. CDR1 is SEHNR, CDR2 FQNEAQ, per germline (reference sequence). The V end was cut by 1 base, the J end by 3 bases, with 4 bases between. The CDR3 nucleotides are TGTGCCAGCAGCTTAGTAAGCTACGAGCAGTACTTC. Protein sequence: CASSLVSYEQYF.

The chain is built from TRBV4-1 and TRBJ1-6, with 9 bases aligning to TRBD1. Germline V gene lookup returns CDR1 MGHRA and CDR2 YSYEKL. J gave up 3 bases and V 2 bases, and 5 bases lay outside the gene matches. This CDR3 has 17 residues. In DNA, the CDR3 is TGCGCCAGCAGCCAACCGGACAGGGGATTCTATAATTCACCCCTCCACTTT. Its translation is CASSQPDRGFYNSPLHF.

In this sample, this clone turned up once. J is TRBJ2-5 and V is TRBV7-2, with 9 bases matching TRBD2. The CDR3 extends over 16 amino acids. V shed 1 base and J 4 bases; nucleotides not matched to a gene: 7. The germline V gene has CDR1 SGHTA and CDR2 FQGNSA. CDR3 in DNA: TGTGCCAGCAGCTTAGTCGGGACTAGCAAAGGAGAGACCCAGTACTTC. Translated: CASSLVGTSKGETQYF.

The V call is TRBV30, the J call TRBJ2-2; no definite D call. CDR3 length equals 11 residues. Germline CDR1 and CDR2: GTSNPN and SVGIG (reference sequence). Trimming left V 5 bases short and J 8 bases short, with 9 bases between. The CDR3 reads CAWEPPGELFF. The DNA for the CDR3 is TGTGCCTGGGAGCCCCCGGGGGAGCTGTTTTTT.

The V call is TRBV4-3, the J call TRBJ2-5; D gene unclear. Germline assignment: CDR1 LGHNA and CDR2 YSLEER. The CDR3 consists of 14 residues. The ends were cut back, 0 bases at V and 5 bases at J, with 10 bases in the middle. The CDR3 nucleotides read TGCGCCAGCAGCCAAGATATGCGGAGTGAGACCCAGTACTTC. This encodes CASSQDMRSETQYF.

This chain joins TRBV5-1 and TRBJ2-2, with 9 nucleotides matching TRBD2. V lost 2 bases, J lost 1 base, and 0 bases stayed unmatched. Germline-derived CDR1 and CDR2 are SGHRS and YFSETQ. The CDR3 spans 15 residues. The CDR3 bases are TGCGCCAGCAGCTTACTAGCGGGGAACACCGGGGAGCTGTTTTTT. This sequence encodes CASSLLAGNTGELFF.

In regard to this clone: At one end the junction does not follow the germline gene, possibly because of a read error. The J gene is TRBJ2-7, the V gene TRBV5-6; 7 bases map to TRBD2. The germline gives CDR1 SGHDT, CDR2 YYEEEE. The CDR3 loop spans 14 amino acids. The CDR3 spells CASTAGGTGYGQYF. The CDR3 coding sequence is TGTGCCAGCACCGCCGGGGGGACTGGTTACGGGCAGTACTTC.

This clone has only one observation. The V and J genes are TRBV10-3 and TRBJ2-5, with TRBD2 identical over 13 bases. This CDR3 contains 15 residues. CDR1 and CDR2 (germline): ENHRY, SYGVKD. V was pared by 6 bases and J by 2 bases, with 3 bases of the junction left unmatched. The CDR3 DNA follows: TGTGCCATCAGCGGGACTAGCGGGACTCAAGAGACCCAGTACTTC. This codes for CAISGTSGTQETQYF.

This clone has a single count. The chain uses TRBV7-2 and TRBJ2-7; 9 nucleotides align to TRBD2. This CDR3 has 13 residues. The J segment lost 1 base and the V segment lost 6 bases, leaving 1 base of the junction unmatched. CDR1 SGHTA and CDR2 FQGNSA come from the germline V gene. CDR3: CASRLAGSYEQYF. DNA of the CDR3: TGTGCCAGCAGACTAGCGGGTTCCTACGAGCAGTACTTC.

The rearrangement uses TRBV4-3 and TRBJ2-1; 7 bases are shared with TRBD2. The CDR3 consists of 16 residues. Per the germline V gene, CDR1 is LGHNA and CDR2 is YSLEER. Trimming cost V 0 bases and J 3 bases; bases outside gene matches: 5. The CDR3 bases are TGCGCCAGCAGCCAAGATCGGGTAGCGGGCTACAATGAGCAGTTCTTC. Translated: CASSQDRVAGYNEQFF.

The V call is TRBV6-5, the J call TRBJ2-7; D is unresolved. CDR3 length equals 13 residues. Germline CDR1 MNHEY, CDR2 SVGAGI. V lost 6 bases to trimming and J lost 1 base, with 10 bases between them. The DNA for the CDR3 is TGTGCCAGCAGAAGGACCGCGTCCTACGAGCAGTACTTC. It codes for CASRRTASYEQYF.

J is TRBJ2-2 and V is TRBV2; the D is unclear. This CDR3 is 15 amino acids long. Germline V CDR1 and CDR2: SNHLY, FYNNEI. V shed 2 bases and J shed 1 base, with 8 bases lying between them. CDR3 DNA sequence: TGTGCCAGCAGTGAATTGGGGTGGAACACCGGGGAGCTGTTTTTT. Its protein product is CASSELGWNTGELFF.

This clone was recorded once. This chain connects TRBV3-1 (or the pseudogene TRBV3-2) to TRBJ2-2; TRBD1 matches 7 bases. This CDR3 contains 16 residues. Germline loops: CDR1 LGHDT, CDR2 YNNKEL (reference sequence). The V gene end was trimmed by 3 bases and the J gene end by 5 bases; junction bases not matched to a gene: 9. CDR3 in DNA: TGTGCCAGCAGCCACCAAAGACAGGGTTCGACCGGGGAGCTGTTTTTT. The encoded protein is CASSHQRQGSTGELFF.

This chain uses TRBV19 with TRBJ2-7; the match to TRBD1 covers 7 bases. There are 17 residues in the CDR3. Germline V lookup: CDR1 LNHDA, CDR2 SQIVND (reference sequence). Trimming took 4 bases from V and 5 from J; bases not matched to a gene: 17. Here the CDR3 reads CASSRSGGRGGIHEQYF. The CDR3 bases are TGTGCCAGTAGTAGAAGCGGCGGTCGAGGGGGCATCCACGAGCAGTACTTC.

This rearrangement joins TRBV7-9 to TRBJ1-1; 7 nucleotides align to TRBD1. Germline V gene sequence: CDR1 SEHNR, CDR2 FQNEAQ (reference sequence). V trimming: 5 bases; J trimming: 5 bases; junction bases outside the gene matches: 11. CDR3 length: 15 residues. Here the CDR3 DNA reads TGTGCCAGCAGCCGGATTAACAGGGGTGGGACTGAAGCTTTCTTT. Translation gives CASSRINRGGTEAFF.

This clone showed up just once. The V gene is TRBV13, the J gene TRBJ2-7, with 8 bases aligning to TRBD1. The germline V gene encodes CDR1 PRHDT and CDR2 FYEKMQ (reference sequence). The CDR3 extends over 15 amino acids. V was pared by 5 bases and J by 0 bases, with 6 bases of the junction left unmatched. DNA of the CDR3: TGTGCCAGCAGCCCTCAGGACAGGGCCTCCTACGAGCAGTACTTC. This gives the protein CASSPQDRASYEQYF.

This chain connects TRBV6-2 or TRBV6-3 to TRBJ2-1; D is undetermined. The germline V gene has CDR1 MNHEY and CDR2 SVGEGT. The CDR3 loop spans 19 amino acids. Between the trimmed V and J ends, which lost 2 bases and 6 bases, there was a span of 26 bases. The DNA of the CDR3 is TGTGCCAGCAGTTACGGGCTATTCTCTCGAACCGGGCGGTTCAATGAGCAGTTCTTC. It is translated as CASSYGLFSRTGRFNEQFF.

The genes are TRBV18 and TRBJ2-1; a possible D gene is TRBD1 (6 bases). The CDR3 extends over 14 amino acids. The germline V gene has CDR1 KGHSH and CDR2 LQKENI. V dropped 6 bases and J dropped 5 bases, with 14 bases sitting between them. The CDR3 DNA reads as TGTGCCAGCTCCCCAAGTTCAGGGGACAATGAGCAGTTCTTC. As protein: CASSPSSGDNEQFF.

The V gene is TRBV29-1, the J gene TRBJ2-2, with D tentatively TRBD1 or TRBD2 (5 bases each). Germline V gene data show CDR1 as SQVTM and CDR2 as ANQGSEA. The CDR3 contains 14 residues. The V and J ends lost 5 bases and 2 bases respectively, with 12 bases between them. CDR3 protein: CSVSPGDNTGELFF. The DNA of the CDR3 is TGCAGCGTTTCCCCCGGGGACAACACCGGGGAGCTGTTTTTT.

This clone was found a few times. The chain carries TRBV10-2 and TRBJ1-5; D gene ambiguous. The CDR3 totals 14 residues. Germline V gene sequence: CDR1 WSHSY, CDR2 SAAADI. Trimming stripped 2 bases from V and 0 bases from J, with 5 bases between. In nucleotides, the CDR3 is TGCGCCAGCAGTGAGGAGTATAGCAATCAGCCCCAGCATTTT. This translates into CASSEEYSNQPQHF.

This clone was seen a few times. The chain employs TRBV12-3 or TRBV12-4 and TRBJ2-7, with D possibly being TRBD2 (7 bases). Between the trimmed V and J ends, which lost 5 bases and 2 bases, there was a span of 10 bases. The length of the CDR3 is 13 residues. DNA for the CDR3: TGTGCCAGCAGTACAGGGAGGGCCTACGAGCAGTACTTC. Residues: CASSTGRAYEQYF.

The V call is TRBV7-5, the J call TRBJ1-2. TRBV7-5 has pseudogene status. This CDR3 comprises 16 residues. The DNA for the CDR3 is TGTGCCAGAAGCTGGCCAGCCGACCTATTTTTCGATGGCTACACCTTC. It is translated as CARSWPADLFFDGYTF.